The 20 T cell receptor beta chains below come from one sample, sequenced in a study of monozygotic twins with inflammatory bowel disease. Reanalyzing the 5' RACE reads, TCRdb keeps one entry per CDR3 protein, without DNA. The listing contains roughly 160,000 distinct CDR3 sequences. Source material: blood. Receptor source: a human donor with ulcerative colitis or Crohn's disease, or a healthy co-twin of an affected twin (not recorded which).

The V gene is TRBV4-2, the J gene TRBJ2-1; the TCRdb call, TRBD1, lacks DNA for checking. The CDR3 loop spans 17 amino acids. Looked up from germline, CDR1 is LGHNA and CDR2 is YNFKEQ. This CDR3 is CASSQAPYTGGDNEQFF.

V gene TRBV5-1 combines with J gene TRBJ2-1; TCRdb proposes TRBD2, but this gene call is untestable without DNA. The CDR3 covers 14 residues. Germline CDR1 reads SGHRS; CDR2 reads YFSETQ. CDR3 sequence reads: CASSGGGLAYEQFF.

The rearrangement joins TRBV7-9 to TRBJ2-6; TCRdb's D call of TRBD1 is untestable without DNA. CDR3 length equals 15 residues. Germline V gives CDR1 SEHNR, CDR2 FQNEAQ (reference sequence). The CDR3 sequence: CASSLTGSGANVLTF.

The chain uses TRBV11-3 and TRBJ1-1; TCRdb outputs TRBD1, but without DNA this stays unchecked. Looked up from germline, CDR1 is SGHNT and CDR2 is YENEEA. The CDR3 is 17 amino acids. CDR3: CASSLRGLGQRDTEAFF.

This chain links TRBV20-1 with TRBJ1-5. Germline CDR1 is DFQATT and CDR2 is SNEGSKA (reference sequence). The CDR3 extends over 13 amino acids. The CDR3 reads CSARPDSNQPQHF.

This chain connects TRBV10-3 to TRBJ2-7; checking the TCRdb D call of TRBD1 is not possible without DNA. The CDR3 spans 14 residues. Germline V CDR1 and CDR2: ENHRY, SYGVKD. The CDR3 region is CAIRHNGGGYEQYF.

The chain is built from TRBV7-9 and TRBJ2-7. CDR1 and CDR2 from the germline V gene are SEHNR and FQNEAQ (reference sequence). CDR3 length equals 15 residues. CDR3: CASSLGHRGAYEQYF.

The CDR3 sequence: CSAKSTGPVDEQYF. The rearrangement uses TRBV20-1 and TRBJ2-7; TCRdb outputs TRBD2, but without DNA this stays unchecked. This CDR3 comprises 14 residues. The germline CDR1 and CDR2 sequences are DFQATT and SNEGSKA (reference sequence).

CDR3 in amino acids: CSARASSGDTDTQYF. The rearrangement uses TRBV20-1 and TRBJ2-3; TCRdb calls TRBD2, which cannot be checked without DNA. The CDR3 contains 15 residues. Germline lookup yields CDR1 DFQATT and CDR2 SNEGSKA (reference sequence).

The V call is TRBV5-1, the J call TRBJ2-7; as DNA is missing, the TRBD1 call by TCRdb cannot be tested. The germline V gene has CDR1 SGHRS and CDR2 YFSETQ. This CDR3 region has 16 residues. CDR3 protein: CASSLGTGTGFREQYF.

This sequence joins TRBV20-1 and TRBJ1-6. The germline V gene has CDR1 DFQATT and CDR2 SNEGSKA (reference sequence). The CDR3 covers 12 residues. CDR3 region: CSAREEGSPLHF.

J is TRBJ2-1 and V is TRBV9; TCRdb's D gene call, TRBD1, goes unchecked for lack of DNA. The CDR3 has 15 residues. The V gene's germline CDR1 is SGDLS and CDR2 YYNGEE. CDR3 in amino acids: CASSIGPGTNNEQFF.

The chain has TRBV5-1 and TRBJ1-1; TCRdb indicates TRBD1, and absent DNA this call remains unverified. The germline CDR1 and CDR2 sequences are SGHRS and YFSETQ. This CDR3 has 12 amino acids. The CDR3 sequence is CASSQGNTEAFF.

The chain links TRBV20-1 to TRBJ1-4; TCRdb designates TRBD1, a call that cannot be tested without DNA. CDR3 length: 13 amino acids. Germline V gene data show CDR1 as DFQATT and CDR2 as SNEGSKA (reference sequence). This CDR3 is CSANRGENEKLFF.

The rearrangement uses TRBV7-2 and TRBJ1-2; TCRdb indicates TRBD1, and absent DNA this call remains unverified. The CDR3 sequence is 13 residues long. The germline gives CDR1 SGHTA, CDR2 FQGNSA. CDR3 loop: CASSLPGVYGYTF.

The V call is TRBV19, the J call TRBJ2-3; TCRdb proposes TRBD2, but this gene call is untestable without DNA. Germline V gene sequence: CDR1 LNHDA, CDR2 SQIVND (reference sequence). The CDR3 loop spans 13 amino acids. CDR3 residues: CARTSGKIDTQYF.

The chain uses TRBV10-3 and TRBJ1-5; TCRdb gives TRBD1 as the D gene, but with no DNA this cannot be confirmed. The CDR3 spans 15 residues. Germline lookup yields CDR1 ENHRY and CDR2 SYGVKD. The CDR3 protein is CAISESGVGGQPQHF.

This rearrangement joins TRBV5-6 to TRBJ2-1. This CDR3 region has 13 residues. Germline CDR1 and CDR2: SGHDT and YYEEEE. CDR3 region: CASSLDRYNEQFF.

The chain employs TRBV5-1 and TRBJ1-1; the D gene TCRdb calls, TRBD1, cannot be checked with no DNA. CDR1 and CDR2 (germline): SGHRS, YFSETQ. The CDR3 is 15 residues long. CDR3: CASSLWTGGGTEAFF.

This rearrangement joins TRBV6-6 to TRBJ2-4; TCRdb's D call, TRBD1, is unchecked because there is no DNA. This CDR3 is built from 13 residues. Germline V CDR1 and CDR2: MNHNY, SVGAGI (reference sequence). The CDR3 is CASSPPGVNIQYF.